These T cell receptor beta chains were read from a single sample in a study of cytomegalovirus exposure and HLA in healthy donors. The protocol was immunoSEQ multiplex PCR, while the TCRdb copy is restricted to in-frame clones and leaves out a portion. Here the sample spans about 86,000 clones, 78% being singletons. Material for sequencing was PBMCs. The receptor set was obtained from a male donor in good health and CMV-seropositive. CDR3s include the opening cysteine and the closing phenylalanine or tryptophan. The order of the fields is D gene, J gene, V gene, clone size, CDR3 protein, CDR3 DNA. The D gene is left open where the match is weak. Clone size appears in some rows only: once, few, many, or a class for an expanded clone.

>NA|TRBJ2-3|TRBV6-5|NA
CASSYSGGSSTDTQYF
TGTGCCAGCAGTTACTCAGGAGGGTCTAGCACAGATACGCAGTATTTT
>NA|TRBJ1-1|TRBV5-4|many
CASSRRERGSTEAFF
TGTGCCAGCAGCAGGAGGGAACGGGGAAGCACTGAAGCTTTCTTT
>TRBD1|TRBJ2-1|TRBV9|NA
CASSPGQGVDEQFF
TGTGCCAGCAGCCCGGGACAGGGAGTCGATGAGCAGTTCTTC
>NA|TRBJ1-4|TRBV15|NA
CATSSYSGAAEKLFF
TGTGCCACCAGCAGCTATTCGGGTGCCGCGGAAAAACTGTTTTTT
>NA|TRBJ1-2|TRBV5-5|NA
CASSAEGTYGYTF
TGTGCCAGCAGCGCGGAGGGGACCTATGGCTACACCTTC
>NA|TRBJ2-3|TRBV30|NA
CAWSPGGTDTQYF
TGTGCCTGGAGCCCCGGAGGCACAGATACGCAGTATTTT
>TRBD1|TRBJ2-7|TRBV5-1|NA
CASSLGQGAYEQYF
TGCGCCAGCAGCTTGGGACAGGGGGCTTACGAGCAGTACTTC
>TRBD2|TRBJ2-7|TRBV2|NA
CASNSGTYEQYF
TGTGCCAGCAATAGCGGGACCTACGAGCAGTACTTC
>TRBD1|TRBJ1-3|TRBV7-6|NA
CASSASTGGGLVGNTIYF
TGTGCCAGCAGCGCATCGACAGGGGGCGGGCTAGTCGGAAACACCATATATTTT
>NA|TRBJ1-1|TRBV2|NA
CASSEHLNTEAFF
TGTGCCAGCAGTGAACATCTGAACACTGAAGCTTTCTTT
>NA|TRBJ2-1|TRBV6-5|many
CASSYRDSYNEQFF
TGTGCCAGCAGTTACCGCGACAGTTACAATGAGCAGTTCTTC
>TRBD1|TRBJ1-1|TRBV7-9|NA
CASSRAGQGTEAFF
TGTGCCAGCAGCCGTGCAGGACAGGGCACTGAAGCTTTCTTT
>NA|TRBJ1-4|TRBV19|NA
CASSFGKANEKLFF
TGTGCCAGTAGTTTCGGGAAGGCCAATGAAAAACTGTTTTTT
>TRBD1|TRBJ2-7|TRBV28|NA
CASSGGQGIYEQYF
TGTGCCAGCAGTGGCGGACAGGGTATATACGAGCAGTACTTC
>NA|TRBJ1-1|TRBV6-5|NA
CASRGSKDFF
TGTGCCAGCAGGGGCAGCAAAGATTTCTTT
>TRBD1|TRBJ2-7|TRBV19|few
CASSVRDRKYF
TGTGCCAGTAGTGTCCGGGACAGGAAGTACTTC
>NA|TRBJ2-7|TRBV11-2|NA
CASSQNYEQYF
TGTGCCAGCAGCCAAAACTACGAGCAGTACTTC
>NA|TRBJ1-1|TRBV10-1|few
CASSDRGNSEAFF
TGCGCCAGCAGTGACAGGGGTAATTCTGAAGCTTTCTTT
>NA|TRBJ2-1|TRBV9|NA
CASSVATSNEQFF
TGTGCCAGCAGCGTAGCTACTAGCAATGAGCAGTTCTTC
>NA|TRBJ2-1|TRBV10-3|NA
CAVRGGPGEQFF
TGTGCCGTCCGCGGAGGGCCTGGTGAGCAGTTCTTC
>TRBD2|TRBJ2-1|TRBV5-5|few
CASSPKLAGGLLYNEQFF
TGTGCCAGCAGCCCGAAACTAGCGGGAGGGCTGCTTTACAATGAGCAGTTCTTC
>NA|TRBJ1-4|TRBV6-6|once
CASSYTGRINEKLFF
TGTGCCAGCAGTTACACGGGAAGAATTAATGAAAAACTGTTTTTT
>NA|TRBJ2-7|TRBV5-4|NA
CASSFGQRNYEQYF
TGTGCCAGCAGCTTCGGACAGCGAAACTACGAGCAGTACTTC
>TRBD1|TRBJ1-5|TRBV5-8|NA
CASSSRTGEGPQHF
TGTGCCAGCAGCTCACGGACAGGTGAGGGGCCCCAGCATTTT
>NA|TRBJ2-3|TRBV6-4|NA
CASSEEWSTDTQYF
TGTGCCAGCAGTGAGGAGTGGAGCACAGATACGCAGTATTTT
>NA|TRBJ2-3|TRBV5-1|NA
CASSFGGPQDTQYF
TGCGCCAGCAGCTTCGGGGGACCGCAGGATACGCAGTATTTT
>NA|TRBJ2-7|TRBV19|NA
CASMSWTSYEQYF
TGTGCCAGTATGAGCTGGACATCCTACGAGCAGTACTTC
>NA|TRBJ1-2|TRBV27|NA
CASGDSPHRGYTF
TGTGCCAGCGGAGACAGCCCCCATCGAGGCTACACCTTC
>TRBD1|TRBJ2-7|TRBV15|NA
CATSTYGQVYEQYF
TGTGCCACCAGCACCTACGGACAGGTCTACGAGCAGTACTTC
>NA|TRBJ2-7|TRBV27|NA
CASRYLAAPYEQYF
TGTGCCAGCAGATACCTAGCCGCTCCCTACGAGCAGTACTTC
>NA|TRBJ1-1|TRBV5-5|few
CASRQTGQFKAFF
TGTGCCAGCAGACAGACCGGACAGTTTAAAGCTTTCTTT
>NA|TRBJ2-3|TRBV20-1|NA
CSAYRADTQYF
TGCAGTGCTTATCGGGCAGATACGCAGTATTTT
>TRBD1|TRBJ2-1|TRBV29-1|NA
CSVRTGVGPLFF
TGCAGCGTTCGGACAGGGGTAGGGCCTTTGTTCTTC
>TRBD1|TRBJ2-7|TRBV5-1|NA
CASSRDRAAYEQYF
TGCGCCAGCAGCAGGGACAGGGCTGCCTACGAGCAGTACTTC
>NA|TRBJ1-5|TRBV28|NA
CASSSDAYRESNQPQHF
TGTGCCAGCAGTTCGGATGCTTACAGGGAGAGCAATCAGCCCCAGCATTTT
>TRBD1|TRBJ2-7|TRBV28|NA
CASRGTVRDEQYF
TGTGCCAGCAGGGGGACAGTTCGCGACGAGCAGTACTTC
>NA|TRBJ2-2|TRBV10-1|NA
CASSTGSGTGELFF
TGCGCCAGCAGTACAGGGTCGGGGACCGGGGAGCTGTTTTTT
>TRBD1|TRBJ1-4|TRBV27|NA
CASSSGQGATNEKLFF
TGTGCCAGCAGTTCCGGACAGGGAGCAACTAATGAAAAACTGTTTTTT
>NA|TRBJ1-6|TRBV2|few
CASREVGGSGDNSPLHF
TGTGCCAGCAGAGAAGTGGGGGGGTCGGGGGATAATTCACCCCTCCACTTT
>TRBD1|TRBJ2-6|TRBV27|NA
CASSSGTGNGANVLTF
TGTGCCAGCAGTTCCGGGACAGGGAACGGGGCCAACGTCCTGACTTTC
>TRBD2|TRBJ2-7|TRBV28|NA
CASSLLLAGVTSGRSYEQYF
TGTGCCAGCAGTTTACTATTGGCAGGGGTAACTAGCGGGCGGTCCTACGAGCAGTACTTC
>TRBD1|TRBJ2-2|TRBV27|NA
CASSLSQGAGELFF
TGTGCCAGCAGTTTAAGTCAGGGGGCCGGGGAGCTGTTTTTT
>TRBD2|TRBJ2-7|TRBV7-8|NA
CASSRSGSSYEQYF
TGTGCCAGCAGCCGGAGCGGGAGCTCCTACGAGCAGTACTTC
>TRBD2|TRBJ2-3|TRBV10-3|once
CAIASSSGSDTQYF
TGTGCCATCGCATCGTCTAGCGGGAGCGATACGCAGTATTTT
>NA|TRBJ1-1|TRBV11-2|NA
CASSLDGGRSTEAFF
TGTGCCAGCAGCTTAGATGGCGGCAGAAGCACTGAAGCTTTCTTT
>TRBD2|TRBJ2-1|TRBV7-9|NA
CASSLEGTSGSIYNEQFF
TGTGCCAGCAGCTTAGAGGGGACTAGCGGGAGTATATACAATGAGCAGTTCTTC
>NA|TRBJ2-4|TRBV25-1|NA
CASSDPVGAKNIQYF
TGTGCCAGCAGTGACCCCGTCGGAGCCAAAAACATTCAGTACTTC
>NA|TRBJ2-1|TRBV9|NA
CASSVAAGLYNEQFF
TGTGCCAGCAGCGTGGCGGCGGGCCTATACAATGAGCAGTTCTTC
>NA|TRBJ1-2|TRBV19|NA
CASSTSQGNYGYTF
TGTGCCAGTAGTACTTCACAGGGAAACTATGGCTACACCTTC
>NA|TRBJ2-3|TRBV5-1|few
CASSLAGTTGTDTQYF
TGCGCCAGCAGCTTGGCCGGAACTACCGGCACAGATACGCAGTATTTT
>TRBD1|TRBJ2-5|TRBV29-1|NA
CSAEGQGVGETQYF
TGCAGCGCCGAGGGACAGGGGGTCGGGGAGACCCAGTACTTC
>NA|TRBJ1-2|TRBV27|NA
CASSSQGTLGGYTF
TGTGCCAGCAGTTCACAGGGAACCCTCGGCGGCTACACCTTC
>TRBD1|TRBJ2-7|TRBV11-2|NA
CASSFNHRGDEQYF
TGTGCCAGCAGCTTCAACCACAGGGGAGACGAGCAGTACTTC